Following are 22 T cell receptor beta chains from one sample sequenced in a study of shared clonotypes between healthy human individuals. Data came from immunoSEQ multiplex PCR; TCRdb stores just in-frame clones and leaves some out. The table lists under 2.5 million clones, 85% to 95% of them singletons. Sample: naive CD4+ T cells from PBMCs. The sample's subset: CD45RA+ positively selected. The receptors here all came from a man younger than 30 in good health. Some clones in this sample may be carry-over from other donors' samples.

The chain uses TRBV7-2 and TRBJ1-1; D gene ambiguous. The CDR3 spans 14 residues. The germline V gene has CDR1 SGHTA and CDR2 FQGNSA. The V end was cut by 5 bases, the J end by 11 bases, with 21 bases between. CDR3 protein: CASSTLRTGGWAFF. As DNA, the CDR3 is TGTGCCAGCAGCACACTCCGTACGGGCGGATGGGCTTTCTTT.

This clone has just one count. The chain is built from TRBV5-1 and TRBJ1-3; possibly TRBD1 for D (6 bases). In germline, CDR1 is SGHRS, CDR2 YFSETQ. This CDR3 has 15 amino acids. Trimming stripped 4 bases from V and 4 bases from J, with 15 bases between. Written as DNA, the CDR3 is TGCGCCAGCAGCCCATCAGGGGTTGGCGGAAACACCATATATTTT. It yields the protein CASSPSGVGGNTIYF.

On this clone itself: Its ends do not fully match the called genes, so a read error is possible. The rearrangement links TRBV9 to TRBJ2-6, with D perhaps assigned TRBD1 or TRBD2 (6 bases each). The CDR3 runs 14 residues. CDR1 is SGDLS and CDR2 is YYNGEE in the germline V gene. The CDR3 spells CASSVAREGGLQVF. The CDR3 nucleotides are TGTGCCAGCAGCGTAGCCAGAGAAGGGGGACTCCAGGTGTTC. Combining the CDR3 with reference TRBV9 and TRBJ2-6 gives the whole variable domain DSGVTQTPKHLITATGQRVTLRCSPRSGDLSVYWYQQSLDQGLQFLIQYYNGEERAKGNILERFSAQQFPDLHSELNLSSLELGDSALYFCASSVAREGGLQVFGAGSRLTVL.

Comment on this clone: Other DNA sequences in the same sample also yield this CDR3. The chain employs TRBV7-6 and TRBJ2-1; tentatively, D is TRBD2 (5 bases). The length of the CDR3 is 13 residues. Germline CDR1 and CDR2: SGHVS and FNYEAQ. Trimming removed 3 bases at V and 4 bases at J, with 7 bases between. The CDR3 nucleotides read TGTGCCAGCAGCTTGGACTCTTACAATGAGCAGTTCTTC. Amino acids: CASSLDSYNEQFF.

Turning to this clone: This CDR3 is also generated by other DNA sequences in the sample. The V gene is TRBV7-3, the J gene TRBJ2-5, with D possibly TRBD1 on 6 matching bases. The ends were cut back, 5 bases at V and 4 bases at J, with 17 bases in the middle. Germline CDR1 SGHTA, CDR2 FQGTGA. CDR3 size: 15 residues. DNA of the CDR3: TGTGCCAGCAGCCCGTTAGGGGGTAGGGGAGAGACCCAGTACTTC. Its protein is CASSPLGGRGETQYF.

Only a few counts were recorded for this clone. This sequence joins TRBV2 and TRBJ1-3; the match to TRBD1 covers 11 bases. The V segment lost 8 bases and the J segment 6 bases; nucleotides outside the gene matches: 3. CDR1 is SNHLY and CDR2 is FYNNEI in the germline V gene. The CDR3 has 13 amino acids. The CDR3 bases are TGTGCCAGCGGGGGACAGGGGGTAAACACCATATATTTT. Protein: CASGGQGVNTIYF.

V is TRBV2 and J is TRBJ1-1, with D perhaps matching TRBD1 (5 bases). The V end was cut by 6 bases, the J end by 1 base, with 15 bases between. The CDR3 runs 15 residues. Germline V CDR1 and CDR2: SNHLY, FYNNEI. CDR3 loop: CASSRGGRTNTEAFF. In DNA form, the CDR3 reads TGTGCCAGCAGCCGGGGGGGACGGACGAACACTGAAGCTTTCTTT.

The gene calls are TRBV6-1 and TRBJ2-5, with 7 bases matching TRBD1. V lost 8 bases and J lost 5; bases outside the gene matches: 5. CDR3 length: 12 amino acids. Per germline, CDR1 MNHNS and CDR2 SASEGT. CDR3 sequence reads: CASPTGRETQYF. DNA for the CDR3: TGTGCCAGCCCGACAGGGCGGGAGACCCAGTACTTC.

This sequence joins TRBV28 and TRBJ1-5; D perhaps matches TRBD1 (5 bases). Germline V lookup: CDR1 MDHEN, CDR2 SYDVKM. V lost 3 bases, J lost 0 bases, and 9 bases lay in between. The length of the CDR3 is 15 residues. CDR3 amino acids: CASSFSGLSNQPQHF. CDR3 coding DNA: TGTGCCAGCAGTTTTTCGGGACTTAGCAATCAGCCCCAGCATTTT.

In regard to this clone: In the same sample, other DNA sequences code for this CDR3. The CDR3, as DNA: TGTGCCAGCAGCGTAGTCGGGGGCACAGATACGCAGTATTTT. This sequence encodes CASSVVGGTDTQYF. J is TRBJ2-3 and V is TRBV9; D perhaps matches TRBD2 (5 bases). Germline V gene data show CDR1 as SGDLS and CDR2 as YYNGEE. V was pared by 0 bases and J by 1 base, with 6 bases between. This CDR3 is 14 amino acids long.

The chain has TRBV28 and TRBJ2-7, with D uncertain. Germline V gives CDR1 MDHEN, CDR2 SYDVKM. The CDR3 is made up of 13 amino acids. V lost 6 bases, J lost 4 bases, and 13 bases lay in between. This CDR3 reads CASSLAAGYEQYF. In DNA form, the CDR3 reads TGTGCCAGCAGCTTGGCAGCAGGATACGAGCAGTACTTC.

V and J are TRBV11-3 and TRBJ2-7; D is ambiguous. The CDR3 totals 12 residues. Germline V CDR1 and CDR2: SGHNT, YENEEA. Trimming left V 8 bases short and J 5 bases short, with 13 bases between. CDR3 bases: TGTGCCAGCTCACGGGCCCCTAACGAGCAGTACTTC. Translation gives CASSRAPNEQYF.

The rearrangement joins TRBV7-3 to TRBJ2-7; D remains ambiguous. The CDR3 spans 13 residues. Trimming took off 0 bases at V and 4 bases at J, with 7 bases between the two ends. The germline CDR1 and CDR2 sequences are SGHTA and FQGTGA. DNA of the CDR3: TGTGCCAGCAGCTTAACGCGAGGATACGAGCAGTACTTC. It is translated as CASSLTRGYEQYF.

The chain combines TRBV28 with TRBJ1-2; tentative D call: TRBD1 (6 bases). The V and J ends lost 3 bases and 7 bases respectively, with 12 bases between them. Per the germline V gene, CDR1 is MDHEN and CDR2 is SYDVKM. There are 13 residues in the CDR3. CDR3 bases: TGTGCCAGCAGTTTCCCGGGACAAGGTGGCTACACCTTC. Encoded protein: CASSFPGQGGYTF.

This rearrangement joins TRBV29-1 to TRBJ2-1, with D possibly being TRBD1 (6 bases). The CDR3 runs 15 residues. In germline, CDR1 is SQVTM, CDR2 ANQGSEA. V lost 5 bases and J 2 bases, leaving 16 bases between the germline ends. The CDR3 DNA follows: TGCAGCGTTCCCATGCAGGGGAGTCCCTACAATGAGCAGTTCTTC. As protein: CSVPMQGSPYNEQFF.

The chain's CDR3 is CASGHLPGLRETQYF. The CDR3 DNA reads TGTGCCAGCGGACACCTCCCGGGCCTCCGGGAGACCCAGTACTTC. The V gene is TRBV27, the J gene TRBJ2-5, with D possibly matching TRBD1 (5 bases). The CDR3 loop spans 15 amino acids. CDR1 and CDR2 (germline): MNHEY, SMNVEV (reference sequence). V was shortened by 8 bases and J by 5 bases, with 21 bases between the two germline ends.

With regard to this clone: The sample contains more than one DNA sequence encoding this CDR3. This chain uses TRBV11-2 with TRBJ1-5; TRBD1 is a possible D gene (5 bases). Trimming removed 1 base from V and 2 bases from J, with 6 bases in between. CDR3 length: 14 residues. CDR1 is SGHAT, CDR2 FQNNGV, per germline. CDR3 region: CASSLAGGNQPQHF. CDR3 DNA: TGTGCCAGCAGCTTAGCGGGGGGCAATCAGCCCCAGCATTTT.

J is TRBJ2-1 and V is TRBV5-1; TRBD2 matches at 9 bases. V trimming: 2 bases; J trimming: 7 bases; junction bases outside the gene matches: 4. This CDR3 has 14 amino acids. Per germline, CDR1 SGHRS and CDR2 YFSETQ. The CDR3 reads CASSFQREANEQFF. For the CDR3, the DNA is TGCGCCAGCAGCTTTCAGCGGGAGGCTAATGAGCAGTTCTTC.

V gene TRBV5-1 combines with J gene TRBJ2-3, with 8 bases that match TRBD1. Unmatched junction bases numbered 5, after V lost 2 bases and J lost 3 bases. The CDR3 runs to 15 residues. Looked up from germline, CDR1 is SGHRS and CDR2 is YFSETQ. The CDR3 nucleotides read TGCGCCAGCAGCTTACGGACAGGGAAGACAGATACGCAGTATTTT. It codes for CASSLRTGKTDTQYF.

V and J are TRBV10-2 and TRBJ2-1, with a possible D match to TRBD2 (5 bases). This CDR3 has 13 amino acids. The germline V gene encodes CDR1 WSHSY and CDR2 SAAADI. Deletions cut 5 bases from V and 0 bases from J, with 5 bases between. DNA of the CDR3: TGCGCCAGCAGTACTAGCTCCTACAATGAGCAGTTCTTC. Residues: CASSTSSYNEQFF.

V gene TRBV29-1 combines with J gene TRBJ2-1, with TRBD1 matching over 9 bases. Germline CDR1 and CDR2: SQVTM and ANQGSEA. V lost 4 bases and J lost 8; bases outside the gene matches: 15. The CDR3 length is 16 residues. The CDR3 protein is CSVVLMGQGLWDEQFF. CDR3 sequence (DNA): TGCAGCGTTGTCTTAATGGGACAGGGTTTGTGGGATGAGCAGTTCTTC.

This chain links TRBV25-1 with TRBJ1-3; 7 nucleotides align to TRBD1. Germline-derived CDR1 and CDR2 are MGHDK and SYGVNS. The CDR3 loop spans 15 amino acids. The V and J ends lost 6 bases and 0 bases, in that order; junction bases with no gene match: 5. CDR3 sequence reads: CASSPGTVSGNTIYF. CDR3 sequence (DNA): TGTGCCAGCAGCCCAGGGACAGTCTCTGGAAACACCATATATTTT.